This note documents a single TCR beta chain sequence. The record originates from a study of blood T cell repertoires in COVID-19. About the study: COVID-19 samples, acute and convalescent, were from the United States, Italy and Spain. The cDNA or gDNA used as material had been derived from T cells, B-cell-depleted T cells, or PBMCs.

This study enrolled people aged roughly 18 to 90 from 24 US geographic areas. Germline V CDR1 and CDR2: LNHDA, SQIVND (reference sequence). The CDR3 runs to 14 residues. Trimming removed 5 bases from V and 1 base from J; junction bases left unmatched: 4. In the original analysis: Nucleated cell counts were estimated from reference gene primer amplification. The assay was immunoSEQ multiplex PCR, and TCRdb's table has in-frame clones only and misses some. The V and J calls and the clone size are those of that table, but D and trimming were determined from the DNA. The table shows roughly 380,000 clones, with approximately 91% occurring only once.

Sequencing input: PBMCs or T cells enriched from blood (not recorded which). The TCR comes from a woman in her thirties who had been exposed to COVID-19. This chain links TRBV19 with TRBJ1-2; 7 nucleotides line up with TRBD1. The CDR3 region is CASSADRDNYGYTF. For the CDR3, the DNA is TGTGCCAGTAGTGCCGACAGGGATAACTATGGCTACACCTTC. Looking up the rest from reference TRBV19 and TRBJ1-2 gives the full variable domain: DGGITQSPKYLFRKEGQNVTLSCEQNLNHDAMYWYRQDPGQGLRLIYYSQIVNDFQKGDIAEGYSVSREKKESFPLTVTSAQKNPTAFYLCASSADRDNYGYTFGSGTRLTVV.